A single sample is the source of the 28 T cell receptor beta chains below, sequenced in a study of pediatric ulcerative colitis. Rectal tissue came from one to two pinch biopsies taken at colonoscopy. Sequencing used immunoSEQ multiplex PCR; TCRdb keeps in-frame clones, though not all of them. In the table there are 36,000 or so clones, roughly 73% of which are singletons. Specimen: gut tissue. The source is a boy younger than 18 with moderate ulcerative colitis.

This rearrangement joins TRBV7-9 to TRBJ2-7; either TRBD1 or TRBD2 may fit D (6 bases each). This CDR3 has 14 residues. With 4 bases removed from V and 2 bases from J, the gap between germline ends came to 12 bases. Germline V gene sequence: CDR1 SEHNR, CDR2 FQNEAQ (reference sequence). In DNA form, the CDR3 reads TGTGCCAGCAGCTCACAGGGAGGCCCCTACGAGCAGTACTTC. It specifies CASSSQGGPYEQYF. The variable domain in full, with the rest retrieved from reference TRBV7-9 and TRBJ2-7, is DTGVSQNPRHKITKRGQNVTFRCDPISEHNRLYWYRQTLGQGPEFLTYFQNEAQLEKSRLLSDRFSAERPKGSFSTLEIQRTEQGDSAMYLCASSSQGGPYEQYFGPGTRLTVT.

The chain combines TRBV28 with TRBJ1-1; 7 nucleotides line up with TRBD1. The germline CDR1 and CDR2 sequences are MDHEN and SYDVKM. J lost 0 bases, V lost 0 bases, and 7 bases had no gene match. This CDR3 has 17 amino acids. CDR3 in DNA: TGTGCCAGCAGTTTATGGCAGGGGGGAGCTATGAACACTGAAGCTTTCTTT. It translates to CASSLWQGGAMNTEAFF. Full variable domain (remainder filled in from reference TRBV28 and TRBJ1-1): DVKVTQSSRYLVKRTGEKVFLECVQDMDHENMFWYRQDPGLGLRLIYFSYDVKMKEKGDIPEGYSVSREKKERFSLILESASTNQTSMYLCASSLWQGGAMNTEAFFGQGTRLTVV.

The V gene is TRBV6-1, the J gene TRBJ2-1, with D possibly TRBD1 on 5 matching bases. The V gene's germline CDR1 is MNHNS and CDR2 SASEGT. The CDR3 spans 15 residues. The V end lost 6 bases, the J end lost 6 bases, and 18 bases lay between the germline ends. CDR3 in DNA: TGTGCCAGCAGGTCTACAGGAAAGTCGGGCAATGAGCAGTTCTTC. Translating it yields CASRSTGKSGNEQFF.

The sample holds a few counts of this clone. This chain links TRBV19 with TRBJ2-4; D is possibly TRBD1 or TRBD2 (5 bases each). The V end lost 5 bases, the J end lost 14 bases, and 13 bases lay between the germline ends. The CDR3 sequence is 11 residues long. Germline V gene sequence: CDR1 LNHDA, CDR2 SQIVND (reference sequence). This CDR3 reads CASSYGGIEYF. The CDR3 DNA is TGTGCCAGTAGTTATGGGGGAATCGAGTACTTC. Full variable domain (missing parts from reference TRBV19 and TRBJ2-4): DGGITQSPKYLFRKEGQNVTLSCEQNLNHDAMYWYRQDPGQGLRLIYYSQIVNDFQKGDIAEGYSVSREKKESFPLTVTSAQKNPTAFYLCASSYGGIEYFGAGTRLSVL.

The chain uses TRBV14 and TRBJ1-6, with 8 bases identical to TRBD1. V shed 4 bases, J shed 2 bases, and the junction held 13 bases outside the gene matches. Germline-derived CDR1 and CDR2 are SGHDN and FVKESK. The CDR3 runs 19 residues. Here the CDR3 DNA reads TGTGCCAGCAGCCGACGGGACAGGTCAGGATGGACCTATAATTCACCCCTCCACTTT. It yields the protein CASSRRDRSGWTYNSPLHF.

The gene calls are TRBV7-9 and TRBJ2-7; 16 positions match TRBD2. Germline-derived CDR1 and CDR2 are SEHNR and FQNEAQ (reference sequence). The CDR3 extends over 16 amino acids. The V gene end was trimmed by 5 bases and the J gene end by 5 bases; junction bases not matched to a gene: 6. The CDR3 protein is CASSPGLAGGPDEQYF. In nucleotides, the CDR3 is TGTGCCAGCAGCCCGGGACTAGCGGGAGGGCCCGACGAGCAGTACTTC.

There are a few counts of this clone. This sequence joins TRBV6-6 and TRBJ2-7; TRBD1 is a possible D gene (6 bases). Germline CDR1 MNHNY, CDR2 SVGAGI (reference sequence). The CDR3 loop spans 12 amino acids. Trimming shortened V by 10 bases and J by 3 bases, and 13 bases separated the two germline ends. CDR3 loop: CATSYRVYEQYF. Written as DNA, the CDR3 is TGTGCCACTTCCTACAGGGTCTACGAGCAGTACTTC.

The J gene is TRBJ2-1, the V gene TRBV5-4; 10 bases match TRBD2. Trimming at V came to 3 bases and at J to 6 bases, leaving 6 bases not matched to a gene. Germline V lookup: CDR1 SGHNT, CDR2 YYREEE (reference sequence). This CDR3 region has 15 residues. As DNA, the CDR3 is TGTGCCAGCAGCTCGAAGCGGGAGGGCCTCAATGAGCAGTTCTTC. The encoded protein is CASSSKREGLNEQFF.

The V call is TRBV10-3, the J call TRBJ2-6; D gene uncertain. V gave up 6 bases and J gave up 7 bases, with 10 bases separating them. CDR1 ENHRY and CDR2 SYGVKD come from the germline V gene. The CDR3 sequence is 13 residues long. The CDR3 loop reads CAIRSLGANVLTF. CDR3 bases: TGTGCCATCAGAAGTTTGGGCGCCAACGTCCTGACTTTC.

The chain employs TRBV6-1 and TRBJ1-1, with D uncertain. Trimming left V 5 bases short and J 4 bases short, with 17 bases between. CDR1 is MNHNS, CDR2 SASEGT, per germline. The length of the CDR3 is 15 residues. The CDR3 DNA follows: TGTGCCAGCAGTTTAAGGGCAGGAATGGGCACTGAAGCTTTCTTT. It translates to CASSLRAGMGTEAFF.

The rearrangement links TRBV11-3 to TRBJ1-3; weak D call: TRBD1 (5 bases). The CDR3 covers 14 residues. V was shortened by 5 bases and J by 1 base, with 9 bases between the two germline ends. Germline lookup yields CDR1 SGHNT and CDR2 YENEEA. As DNA, the CDR3 is TGTGCCAGCAGCCAAACAGGATCTGGAAACACCATATATTTT. Amino acids: CASSQTGSGNTIYF.

The CDR3 reads CASSQGAGPYEQYF. The DNA for the CDR3 is TGTGCCAGCAGCCAAGGAGCAGGGCCCTACGAGCAGTACTTC. The rearrangement joins TRBV6-6 to TRBJ2-7; weak D call: TRBD1 (5 bases). This CDR3 comprises 14 residues. CDR1 is MNHNY, CDR2 SVGAGI, per germline (reference sequence). V lost 6 bases to trimming and J lost 2 bases, with 14 bases between them.

This clone was found a few times. The rearrangement joins TRBV30 to TRBJ2-3, with unresolved D. Germline V CDR1 and CDR2: GTSNPN, SVGIG (reference sequence). The CDR3 runs to 14 residues. V lost 5 bases and J lost 0, with 12 bases in between. CDR3 bases: TGTGCCTGGGCCTATACTCTTAGCACAGATACGCAGTATTTT. It is translated as CAWAYTLSTDTQYF.

The genes are TRBV27 and TRBJ1-5; D unclear. The CDR3 runs 13 residues. V was cut by 3 bases and J by 4 bases, with 7 bases left in between. The germline CDR1 and CDR2 sequences are MNHEY and SMNVEV (reference sequence). The CDR3: CASSFGPNQPQHF. The CDR3 bases are TGTGCCAGCAGTTTCGGTCCGAATCAGCCCCAGCATTTT.

The V and J genes are TRBV6-1 and TRBJ1-6; D possibly corresponds to TRBD1 (5 bases). The CDR3 covers 15 residues. CDR1 MNHNS and CDR2 SASEGT come from the germline V gene. The V end lost 4 bases, the J end lost 3 bases, and 10 bases lay between the germline ends. In DNA, the CDR3 is TGTGCCAGCAGTGTGGGGGAAGGCTATAATTCACCCCTCCACTTT. Protein: CASSVGEGYNSPLHF.

This clone was counted once. This chain uses TRBV5-1 with TRBJ2-1, with D possibly TRBD2 on 5 matching bases. This CDR3 is built from 14 residues. Germline-derived CDR1 and CDR2 are SGHRS and YFSETQ. The germline V and J ends were trimmed by 0 bases and 5 bases, with 9 bases remaining between them. CDR3 DNA sequence: TGCGCCAGCAGCTTGGATACGGGGAACAATGAGCAGTTCTTC. Its translation: CASSLDTGNNEQFF.

This clone has only a few counts. The CDR3: CASSFQQGLYGYTF. DNA of the CDR3: TGTGCCAGCAGTTTCCAACAGGGGCTTTATGGCTACACCTTC. The gene calls are TRBV27 and TRBJ1-2, with 7 bases identical to TRBD1. This CDR3 has 14 residues. V was pared by 3 bases and J by 5 bases, with 6 bases of the junction left unmatched. Looked up from germline, CDR1 is MNHEY and CDR2 is SMNVEV (reference sequence).

V and J are TRBV2 and TRBJ1-2; D is possibly TRBD1 (6 bases). Trimming removed 3 bases at V and 4 bases at J, with 15 bases between. The germline V gene has CDR1 SNHLY and CDR2 FYNNEI. CDR3 length equals 15 residues. The CDR3 here is CASSEDRNWGYGYTF. CDR3 coding DNA: TGTGCCAGCAGTGAGGACAGAAATTGGGGCTATGGCTACACCTTC.

V is TRBV19 and J is TRBJ2-7; 11 bases line up with TRBD2. In germline, CDR1 is LNHDA, CDR2 SQIVND (reference sequence). Trimming cost V 5 bases and J 1 base; bases outside gene matches: 10. This CDR3 is built from 17 residues. CDR3 sequence reads: CASSPSSGRFRSYEQYF. For the CDR3, the DNA is TGTGCCAGTAGTCCCTCTAGCGGGAGGTTTCGATCCTACGAGCAGTACTTC.

This clone was picked up a small number of times. The rearrangement uses TRBV19 and TRBJ1-1; D uncertain. Trimming removed 3 bases at V and 0 bases at J, with 11 bases between. The CDR3 is made up of 15 amino acids. Germline values: CDR1 LNHDA, CDR2 SQIVND (reference sequence). The CDR3 bases are TGTGCCAGTAGTATCGGATTCACATTGAACACTGAAGCTTTCTTT. It specifies CASSIGFTLNTEAFF.

The chain combines TRBV5-8 with TRBJ2-1, with 8 nucleotides matching TRBD2. J lost 2 bases, V lost 7 bases, and 5 bases had no gene match. The CDR3 loop spans 14 amino acids. Germline values: CDR1 SGHTS, CDR2 YDEGEE. CDR3 sequence reads: CASGRGGPYNEQFF. The CDR3 DNA reads as TGTGCCAGCGGGCGCGGGGGGCCCTACAATGAGCAGTTCTTC.

This clone was picked up a small number of times. The chain employs TRBV7-8 and TRBJ2-7; D unclear. The CDR3 has 14 amino acids. The germline CDR1 and CDR2 sequences are SGHVS and FQNEAQ. V dropped 1 base and J dropped 0 bases, with 7 bases sitting between them. CDR3 nucleotide sequence: TGTGCCAGCAGCTTAGGAGCCGGCTCCTACGAGCAGTACTTC. It translates to CASSLGAGSYEQYF.

As regards this clone: Other DNA sequences in this sample translate to the same CDR3. The chain uses TRBV11-2 and TRBJ2-7, with unresolved D. V lost 1 base, J lost 4 bases, and 8 bases lay in between. The CDR3 has 13 residues. Germline CDR1 is SGHAT and CDR2 is FQNNGV. The DNA for the CDR3 is TGTGCCAGCAGCTTAGGGGGTGTGTACGAGCAGTACTTC. It translates to CASSLGGVYEQYF.

This sequence joins TRBV6-5 and TRBJ1-1; D ambiguous. The length of the CDR3 is 16 residues. Per the germline V gene, CDR1 is MNHEY and CDR2 is SVGAGI. The germline V and J ends were trimmed by 0 bases and 2 bases, with 13 bases remaining between them. The DNA of the CDR3 is TGTGCCAGCAGTTACTCGGGCGGGATAATAAACACTGAAGCTTTCTTT. Its protein product is CASSYSGGIINTEAFF.

The V and J genes are TRBV7-2 and TRBJ1-2, with a weak D call TRBD1 (5 bases). V shed 1 base and J shed 4 bases, with 13 bases lying between them. Germline assignment: CDR1 SGHTA and CDR2 FQGNSA. The CDR3 runs 15 residues. CDR3 DNA: TGTGCCAGCAGCTTAGGCCAGGGCGTCGGCTATGGCTACACCTTC. As protein: CASSLGQGVGYGYTF.

V gene TRBV9 combines with J gene TRBJ2-1, with D maybe TRBD1 (7 bases). The CDR3 has 17 residues. Trimming took off 0 bases at V and 8 bases at J, with 21 bases between the two ends. Germline CDR1 is SGDLS and CDR2 is YYNGEE. The CDR3 DNA reads as TGTGCCAGCAGCGTAGGGACAGGTAGCGGTGCAACCGATGAGCAGTTCTTC. Translation gives CASSVGTGSGATDEQFF.

In this sample, this clone turned up once. This chain connects TRBV5-8 to TRBJ1-5, with TRBD1 identical over 9 bases. Germline CDR1 SGHTS, CDR2 YDEGEE. Unmatched junction bases numbered 4, after V lost 3 bases and J lost 0 bases. This CDR3 contains 16 residues. The chain's CDR3 is CASSWGQGYSNQPQHF. The CDR3 DNA reads TGTGCCAGCAGCTGGGGACAGGGCTATAGCAATCAGCCCCAGCATTTT.

The chain uses TRBV5-1 and TRBJ2-1; D not certain. Germline-derived CDR1 and CDR2 are SGHRS and YFSETQ. The CDR3 sequence is 15 residues long. The ends were cut back, 4 bases at V and 3 bases at J, with 14 bases in the middle. The CDR3 loop reads CASSNRLEIYNEQFF. CDR3 bases: TGCGCCAGCAGCAACCGGCTAGAAATCTACAATGAGCAGTTCTTC.